This T cell receptor beta chain was captured in a study of shared clonotypes between healthy human individuals. Background on the study: The study used three CD4 naive, three CD4 memory, two CD8 naive and one CD8 memory plate per donor.

Points from the study as a whole: Since donors were few, the genetic and exposure-history diversity represented was limited. Sorted-subset sequencing, rarefaction showed, was incomplete despite large depth. Sharing across several donors was seen in about 5% of naive CD4 clonotypes.

Concerning this clone itself: Its cognate antigen is unknown.

This CDR3 region has 14 residues. V shed 2 bases and J shed 6 bases, with 11 bases lying between them. Germline loops: CDR1 SGHTA, CDR2 FQGNSA. Repertoires were generated with immunoSEQ multiplex PCR, while TCRdb's copy carries only in-frame clones and drops some. This table has some 2,500,000 clones, more than 85% appearing once. V gene TRBV7-2 combines with J gene TRBJ1-5; perhaps TRBD1 as D (6 bases). The origin of this receptor is a man between 18 and 35 years old in good health. Some clones in this sample may be carry-over from other donors' samples. Sequenced input: naive CD4+ T cells from PBMCs. Subset noted: CD45RA+ positively selected. CDR3 residues: CASSLNRVGQPQHF. CDR3 DNA: TGTGCCAGCAGCTTAAACAGGGTGGGTCAGCCCCAGCATTTT.